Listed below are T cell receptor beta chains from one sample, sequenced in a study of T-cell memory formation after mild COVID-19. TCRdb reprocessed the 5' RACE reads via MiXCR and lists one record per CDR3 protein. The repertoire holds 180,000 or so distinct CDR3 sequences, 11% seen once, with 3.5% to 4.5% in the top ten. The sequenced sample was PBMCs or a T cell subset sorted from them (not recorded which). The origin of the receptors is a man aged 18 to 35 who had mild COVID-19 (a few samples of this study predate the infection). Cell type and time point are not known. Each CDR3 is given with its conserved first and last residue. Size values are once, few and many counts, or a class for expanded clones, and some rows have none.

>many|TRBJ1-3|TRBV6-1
CASSVRGGPLRAGNTIYF
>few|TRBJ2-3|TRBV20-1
CSARVGVGDTQYF
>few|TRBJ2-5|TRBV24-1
CATSAPTGASETQYF
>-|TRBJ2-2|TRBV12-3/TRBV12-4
CASSYRGTGELFF
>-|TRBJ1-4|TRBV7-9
CASSGPQGSNEKLFF
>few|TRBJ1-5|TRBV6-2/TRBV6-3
CASSWAGNQPQHF
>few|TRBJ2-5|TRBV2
CASRLEVGEGETQYF
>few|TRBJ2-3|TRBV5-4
CASSSPNSGGGQYF
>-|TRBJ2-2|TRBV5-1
CASSFNTGEAGELFF
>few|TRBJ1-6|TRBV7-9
CASSLEAMGQISPLHF
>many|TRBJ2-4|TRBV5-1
CASSLARSGDIQYF
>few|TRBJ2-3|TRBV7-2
CASSPGLAIDTQYF
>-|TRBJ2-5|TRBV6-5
CASRKVGETQYF
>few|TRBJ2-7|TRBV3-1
CASSPGHNYEQYF
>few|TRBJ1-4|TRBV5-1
CASSSGTGLNEKLFF
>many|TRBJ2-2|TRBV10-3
CAISLLGPNTGELFF
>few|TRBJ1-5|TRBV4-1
CASSLVRQDKSQPQHF
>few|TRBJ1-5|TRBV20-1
CSAQRAGVLSNQPQHF
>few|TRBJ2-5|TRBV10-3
CAISEGLAGFVETQYF
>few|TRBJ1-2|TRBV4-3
CASSRFLREKYGYTF
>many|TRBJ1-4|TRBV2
CASGAGRYGEKLFF
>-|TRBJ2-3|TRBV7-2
CASSFTSRGWGTDTQYF
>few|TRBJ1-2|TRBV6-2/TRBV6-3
CASRVDPEYGYTF
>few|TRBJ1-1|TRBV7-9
CASSLGAVELHTEAFF
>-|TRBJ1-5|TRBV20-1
CRPQGGSNQPQHF
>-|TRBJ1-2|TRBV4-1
CASRSVTGRPGYTF
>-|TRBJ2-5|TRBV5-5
CASQGGGVRETQYF
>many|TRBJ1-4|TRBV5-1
CASSEGATEKLFF
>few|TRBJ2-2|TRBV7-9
CASVVQGDTGELFF
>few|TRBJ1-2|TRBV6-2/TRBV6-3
CASRRQGAYGYTF
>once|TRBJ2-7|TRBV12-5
CASGLTPLRNEQYF
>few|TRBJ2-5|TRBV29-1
CSVKPGETQYF
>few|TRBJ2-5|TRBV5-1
CASSEGQPYQETQYF
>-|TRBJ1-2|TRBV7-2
CASSRDTANYGYTF
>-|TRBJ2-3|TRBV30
CAWSPGMDTQYF
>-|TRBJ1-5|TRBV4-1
CASSQGQGSVKPQHF
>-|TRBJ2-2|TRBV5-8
CASRTGPNTGELFF
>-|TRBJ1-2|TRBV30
CAWRVQGAYGYTF
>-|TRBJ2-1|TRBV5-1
CASSFRQMAHEQFF
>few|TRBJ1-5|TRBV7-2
CASSKGQVYNQPQHF
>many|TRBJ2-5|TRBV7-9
CASSLEGYQETQYF
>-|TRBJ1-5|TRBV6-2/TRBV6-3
CASSYDVRYQPQHF
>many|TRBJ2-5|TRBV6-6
CASSYSTKGGETQYF